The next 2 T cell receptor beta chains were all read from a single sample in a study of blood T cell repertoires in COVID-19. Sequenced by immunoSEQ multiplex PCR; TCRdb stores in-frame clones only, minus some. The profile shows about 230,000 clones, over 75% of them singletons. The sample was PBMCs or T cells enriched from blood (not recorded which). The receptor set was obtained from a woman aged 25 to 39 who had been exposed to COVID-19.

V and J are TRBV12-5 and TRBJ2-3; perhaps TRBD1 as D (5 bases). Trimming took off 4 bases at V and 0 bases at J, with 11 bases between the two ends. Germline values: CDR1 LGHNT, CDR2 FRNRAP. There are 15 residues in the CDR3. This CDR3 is CASGWGGASTDTQYF. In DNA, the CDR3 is TGTGCTAGTGGTTGGGGCGGAGCTAGCACAGATACGCAGTATTTT.

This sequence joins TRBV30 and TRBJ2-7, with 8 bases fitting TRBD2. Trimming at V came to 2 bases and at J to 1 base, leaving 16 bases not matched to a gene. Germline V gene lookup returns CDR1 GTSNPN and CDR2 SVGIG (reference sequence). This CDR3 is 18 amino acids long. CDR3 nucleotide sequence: TGTGCCTGGAGTACAAGGTGGGCCGAGCGGGAGTATTCCTACGAGCAGTACTTC. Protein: CAWSTRWAEREYSYEQYF.